The rows below give T cell receptor beta chains drawn from one sample of a study of blood T cells in healthy people across ages. One entry per CDR3 protein, called by TCRdb with MiXCR from the 5' RACE reads. The sample consists of approximately 800,000 distinct CDR3 sequences, approximately 65% of them appearing once. The source material was blood. The receptors derive from a man aged 30-40 years in good health. Each CDR3 is given without its conserved first and last residue. Fields, in order: clone size, J gene, V gene, CDR3 protein. Size tells how often a clone was seen (once, few, many) or the class of an expanded clone, and some rows leave it out.

-	TRBJ2-5	TRBV18	ASSPYGGGAQETQY
-	-	TRBV9	ASSVEGTGSYEQY
-	TRBJ2-1	TRBV20-1	SASFSDWQEQF
few	TRBJ2-3	TRBV6-2/TRBV6-3	ASSYSKVVATQY
-	TRBJ2-3	TRBV7-9	AGSLAGGFSDTQY
-	TRBJ2-5	TRBV2	ASSEIQTQY
-	TRBJ2-7	TRBV5-1	ASRRASETYEQY
few	TRBJ1-2	TRBV7-2	ASSPTGSGYT
few	TRBJ1-2	TRBV5-5	ASSSRTGDYT
-	TRBJ2-6	TRBV10-3	AISASRGTVFSGANVLT
-	TRBJ1-1	TRBV5-8	ASRLGQPNTEAF
few	TRBJ2-1	TRBV4-3	ASSQDPQGSHNEQF
-	TRBJ2-2	TRBV6-6	ASIDAGGRGTGELF
-	TRBJ2-5	TRBV25-1	ASSEWEADITQETQY
-	-	TRBV25-1	ASSEWEETQY
-	TRBJ2-7	TRBV29-1	SVAATAGGYEQY
-	TRBJ1-2	TRBV29-1	SVETGMDGYT
-	TRBJ2-1	TRBV20-1	SATGPPETHSYNEQF
few	TRBJ2-4	TRBV24-1	ATSEGRGGLLRDIQY
-	TRBJ2-7	TRBV6-5	ASSYGSRGEQY
-	-	TRBV10-3	AISESQAARVGETQY
-	TRBJ2-3	TRBV6-2/TRBV6-3	ASSTLAGVFADTQY
-	TRBJ2-1	TRBV4-2	ASSQDRVVDEQF
-	-	TRBV9	ASSEGNEQY
-	-	TRBV11-2	ASSLTSGGIDIQY
few	TRBJ2-5	TRBV7-3	ASSVIAGVQESQY
few	TRBJ2-1	TRBV5-1	ASSLGANLGNEQF
-	TRBJ2-7	TRBV27	ASSWSIFSGPYEQY
-	TRBJ1-2	TRBV20-1	SASPQGRANYGYT
-	TRBJ2-5	TRBV4-3	ASSQDIRGRQETQY
few	-	TRBV7-2	ASSLASGGAYEQY
-	TRBJ1-2	TRBV20-1	SARWPPHAGLAYGYT
-	TRBJ2-7	TRBV4-3	AGSRGDRGYEQY
-	TRBJ1-2	TRBV4-3	ASSQLDRQGLVYGYT
-	TRBJ2-5	TRBV2	ASRDPGSLWEQY
-	TRBJ2-3	TRBV3-1	ASMEEDTQY
-	TRBJ1-2	TRBV2	ASSDRSGLLKSNYGYT
-	TRBJ1-2	TRBV20-1	SARVGNGYT
-	TRBJ2-6	TRBV28	ASIGGGLGVGANVLT
few	TRBJ2-3	TRBV5-1	ASNVEGITDTQY
-	TRBJ1-2	TRBV10-3	AISEPAPAYGYT
-	-	TRBV20-1	SALSTAEQY